These 18 T cell receptor beta chains came from one sample sequenced in a study of T-cell reconstitution after alpha-beta-depleted transplantation in children. Preparation of the TCRbeta library was carried out with unique molecular identifiers. TCRdb reprocessed the PCR reads with MiXCR, giving one entry per CDR3 protein. The sample includes about 400,000 distinct CDR3 sequences, about 20% of them seen just once. Specimen: PBMCs from the stem cell graft donor, collected from the stem cell graft. The source of these receptors is a human donor who donated a stem cell graft to a child with acute myeloid leukemia.

This clonotype was recorded a few times. The chain couples TRBV20-1 to TRBJ2-2; D is uncertain. Germline V lookup: CDR1 DFQATT, CDR2 SNEGSKA (reference sequence). The CDR3 covers 13 residues. The V and J ends lost 2 bases and 0 bases respectively, with 4 bases between them. CDR3 DNA: TGCAGTGCTAGATCTACGAACACCGGGGAGCTGTTTTTT. This codes for CSARSTNTGELFF.

The V call is TRBV28, the J call TRBJ1-5; D not resolved. Trimming pared 2 bases from V and 5 bases from J, leaving 10 bases between. CDR3 length equals 14 residues. Germline CDR1 and CDR2: MDHEN and SYDVKM. CDR3 in amino acids: CASSLRRNYQPQHF. In DNA, the CDR3 is TGTGCCAGCAGTTTAAGGAGGAACTATCAGCCCCAGCATTTT.

V is TRBV5-5 and J is TRBJ2-6; D tentatively fits TRBD1 or TRBD2 (5 bases each). The V gene lost 7 bases and the J gene lost 1 base, with 15 bases spanning the gap. This CDR3 comprises 16 residues. Germline CDR1 and CDR2: SGHKS and YYEKEE (reference sequence). Here the CDR3 reads CASAPGRTSGANVLTF. The CDR3, as DNA: TGTGCCAGCGCCCCGGGACGGACATCTGGGGCCAACGTCCTGACTTTC. Full variable domain (rest looked up from reference TRBV5-5 and TRBJ2-6): DAGVTQSPTHLIKTRGQQVTLRCSPISGHKSVSWYQQVLGQGPQFIFQYYEKEERGRGNFPDRFSARQFPNYSSELNVNALLLGDSALYLCASAPGRTSGANVLTFGAGSRLTVL.

The V gene is TRBV10-3, the J gene TRBJ2-5, with 10 bases that match TRBD2. CDR1 ENHRY and CDR2 SYGVKD come from the germline V gene. CDR3 length: 15 amino acids. The V gene end was trimmed by 2 bases and the J gene end by 3 bases; junction bases not matched to a gene: 3. The CDR3 loop reads CAISETSGMEETQYF. The CDR3 DNA reads TGTGCCATCAGTGAGACTAGCGGGATGGAAGAGACCCAGTACTTC.

In DNA, the CDR3 is TGTGCCAGCAGTGGTTGGGGGCAGTCCTACGAGCAGTACTTC. Translated, it gives CASSGWGQSYEQYF. The rearrangement joins TRBV28 to TRBJ2-7; D perhaps matches TRBD1 (6 bases). Germline CDR1 reads MDHEN; CDR2 reads SYDVKM. CDR3 length: 14 residues. Deletions cut 5 bases from V and 1 base from J, with 12 bases between.

The chain combines TRBV7-2 with TRBJ1-2; D call uncertain. Germline lookup yields CDR1 SGHTA and CDR2 FQGNSA. This CDR3 contains 16 residues. V was pared by 0 bases and J by 8 bases, with 19 bases between. The CDR3 spells CASSLASASVSWGYTF. The DNA of the CDR3 is TGTGCCAGCAGCTTAGCGTCGGCGTCAGTAAGCTGGGGCTACACCTTC.

Only a few counts were recorded for this clonotype. V usage is TRBV12-3 or TRBV12-4 and J usage is TRBJ2-2; tentative D call: TRBD1 (6 bases). This CDR3 has 15 residues. Trimming took 6 bases from V and 1 from J, leaving 12 bases between them. The chain's CDR3 is CASRQGPGNTGELFF. For the CDR3, the DNA is TGTGCCAGCAGACAGGGCCCCGGGAACACCGGGGAGCTGTTTTTT.

This chain uses TRBV15 with TRBJ2-1, with TRBD1 identical over 8 bases. The ends lost 1 base at V and 2 bases at J; junction bases unmatched: 4. This CDR3 has 16 amino acids. Germline V lookup: CDR1 LNHNV, CDR2 YYDKDF (reference sequence). In DNA, the CDR3 is TGTGCCACCAGCAGAGTAGGACAGGGAGCCTACAATGAGCAGTTCTTC. Translated, it gives CATSRVGQGAYNEQFF.

This clonotype was observed a few times. The rearrangement uses TRBV20-1 and TRBJ2-7; 8 bases match TRBD2. V dropped 7 bases and J dropped 6; count of bases not matched to a gene: 11. This CDR3 is built from 13 residues. Germline V gives CDR1 DFQATT, CDR2 SNEGSKA (reference sequence). CDR3 protein: CSGKASGRSEQYF. The CDR3 DNA is TGCAGTGGAAAGGCTAGCGGGCGGTCCGAGCAGTACTTC.

This clonotype appeared once. The V and J genes are TRBV24-1 and TRBJ2-2, with D perhaps matching TRBD2 (6 bases). Germline CDR1 KGHDR, CDR2 SFDVKD. V lost 3 bases to trimming and J lost 1 base, with 11 bases between them. The CDR3 is 16 residues long. The CDR3 nucleotides read TGTGCCACCAGTGATGAAGATAGCGGGAACACCGGGGAGCTGTTTTTT. Translating gives CATSDEDSGNTGELFF.

This clonotype appeared many times. This chain joins TRBV10-3 and TRBJ2-7; 9 nucleotides agree with TRBD1. V was pared by 6 bases and J by 5 bases, with 2 bases of the junction left unmatched. CDR3 length: 12 residues. Germline CDR1 reads ENHRY; CDR2 reads SYGVKD. CDR3 bases: TGTGCCATCAGCGGGACAGGGAACGAGCAGTACTTC. Residues: CAISGTGNEQYF.

This clonotype was counted a few times. This chain connects TRBV11-2 to TRBJ1-1; 10 bases fit TRBD1. The CDR3 totals 15 residues. CDR1 is SGHAT and CDR2 is FQNNGV in the germline V gene. With 6 bases clipped from V and 1 base from J, the junction kept 5 bases outside the gene matches. DNA for the CDR3: TGTGCCAGCAGTGCCGGGACAGGGGCGAACACTGAAGCTTTCTTT. Its translation: CASSAGTGANTEAFF.

This clonotype was seen many times. This chain connects TRBV6-5 to TRBJ1-4, with D perhaps TRBD1 (6 bases). This CDR3 region has 15 residues. V lost 1 base and J 6 bases, leaving 12 bases between the germline ends. Germline V lookup: CDR1 MNHEY, CDR2 SVGAGI. The CDR3 nucleotides read TGTGCCAGCAGTTACTTCAAGGGGGGCGATGAAAAACTGTTTTTT. Translating gives CASSYFKGGDEKLFF.

This clonotype was seen many times. In DNA, the CDR3 is TGCAGTGCTAGAGATCCTGAGGGGCAGAGCGGGGAGCTGTTTTTT. It specifies CSARDPEGQSGELFF. The rearrangement uses TRBV20-1 and TRBJ2-2; perhaps D is TRBD1 or TRBD2 (5 bases each). The CDR3 contains 15 residues. The germline gives CDR1 DFQATT, CDR2 SNEGSKA (reference sequence). V gave up 0 bases and J gave up 7 bases, with 15 bases separating them.

The V gene is TRBV20-1, the J gene TRBJ1-6, with TRBD1 identical over 7 bases. Germline trimming cut 0 bases from V and 10 bases from J; bases unmatched to any gene: 9. Germline-derived CDR1 and CDR2 are DFQATT and SNEGSKA (reference sequence). This CDR3 spans 15 amino acids. Here the CDR3 reads CSARDLQGVRSPLHF. CDR3 nucleotides: TGCAGTGCTAGAGATCTGCAGGGGGTACGGTCACCCCTCCACTTT.

A few counts support this clonotype. The J gene is TRBJ1-1, the V gene TRBV20-1, with D unresolved. The CDR3 is 15 residues long. Germline lookup yields CDR1 DFQATT and CDR2 SNEGSKA (reference sequence). V dropped 3 bases and J dropped 6 bases, with 20 bases sitting between them. CDR3 nucleotides: TGCAGTGCTAGTGGTCTATTTGAGGTATCCGCTGAAGCTTTCTTT. Translated: CSASGLFEVSAEAFF.

This clonotype turned up a few times. This sequence joins TRBV12-3 or TRBV12-4 and TRBJ1-2; D ambiguous. The CDR3 totals 15 residues. The germline V and J ends were trimmed by 0 bases and 4 bases, with 12 bases remaining between them. The CDR3 DNA reads as TGTGCCAGCAGTTTAGCGCGAAAGGGATCCTATGGCTACACCTTC. It codes for CASSLARKGSYGYTF.

This chain uses TRBV9 with TRBJ2-3; 10 bases match TRBD2. Trimming removed 4 bases from V and 2 bases from J; junction bases left unmatched: 10. Germline CDR1 and CDR2: SGDLS and YYNGEE. The CDR3 sequence is 17 residues long. CDR3 DNA sequence: TGTGCCAGCAGCACAGCCCCCGGGACTAGCGTCACAGATACGCAGTATTTT. As protein: CASSTAPGTSVTDTQYF.